The entry that follows covers one T cell receptor (beta chain) sequence. As yet, its antigen is unknown. Germline CDR1 and CDR2: SGHNT and YENEEA. The germline V and J ends were trimmed by 5 bases and 2 bases, with 8 bases remaining between them. The CDR3 extends over 13 amino acids. These data are taken from a study of cytomegalovirus exposure and HLA in healthy donors. Overall study results and limits: A later analysis found most CMV-associated TCR beta chains apparently HLA-restricted. Later on, an analysis found that several of the most significant clusters appeared to be linked to common viral pathogens, which included parvovirus B19. Specific recognition of CMV antigens was confirmed in vitro for three chains (all CMV-associated).

The primer mix had 60 Vbeta and 13 Jbeta primers. Assay: immunoSEQ multiplex PCR; the TCRdb copy retains only in-frame clones and omits some. This sample has some 170,000 clones, with roughly 81% found just once. The V call is TRBV11-3, the J call TRBJ2-3; possibly TRBD2 for D (5 bases). The source is a woman younger than 35 in good health and CMV-seropositive. Sequenced material: PBMCs. CDR3 sequence reads: CASSPRDTDTQYF. The CDR3 coding sequence is TGTGCCAGCAGCCCCCGGGACACAGATACGCAGTATTTT.